Below are 21 T cell receptor beta chains sequenced from a single sample in a study of blood T cells in healthy people across ages. Primed by a sample-barcoded 5' primer and a J-beta primer mix, a second PCR proceeded for roughly 6 to 12 cycles. TCRdb itself ran the 5' RACE reads through MiXCR, one entry per CDR3 protein. The table shows around 1,000,000 distinct CDR3 sequences, with about 23% occurring only once. The same sample was also studied in work on T cells of mothers and their children.

The specimen was blood. These receptors were taken from a girl aged 2 to 9 in good health.

This clonotype was picked up a small number of times. One end of the junction varies from germline; a read error may be responsible. This chain joins TRBV4-1 and TRBJ1-4, with D tentatively TRBD1 (5 bases). CDR1 and CDR2 (germline): MGHRA, YSYEKL. The CDR3 has 15 amino acids. The CDR3 here is CASSPRWSGGEKLSF. Written as DNA, the CDR3 is TGCGCCAGCAGCCCACGATGGTCCGGAGGGGAAAAACTGTCTTTT.

The rearrangement joins TRBV6-1 to TRBJ2-1; D tentatively reads TRBD1 or TRBD2 (5 bases each). Germline-derived CDR1 and CDR2 are MNHNS and SASEGT. Trimming took off 0 bases at V and 2 bases at J, with 11 bases between the two ends. The CDR3 runs 16 residues. The CDR3 DNA reads TGTGCCAGCAGTGAAGCGCCGGGGCGGGCCTACAATGAGCAGTTCTTC. Translation gives CASSEAPGRAYNEQFF.

The table lists this clonotype with a count of one. V usage is TRBV7-2 and J usage is TRBJ2-5; the match to TRBD2 covers 10 bases. The J call may be wrong; the DNA end is better matched by TRBJ2-7. Germline values: CDR1 SGHTA, CDR2 FQGNSA. The CDR3 has 16 amino acids. CDR3 DNA: TGTGCCAGCAGCACATCGGGACTAGCGACCCACTACGAGCAGTACTTC. This sequence encodes CASSTSGLATHYEQYF.

This clonotype was seen only once. V and J are TRBV5-1 and TRBJ2-1; D unresolved. Trimming took off 5 bases at V and 4 bases at J, with 16 bases between the two ends. The CDR3 is 15 residues long. Germline CDR1 is SGHRS and CDR2 is YFSETQ. CDR3: CASRRLGGPYNEQFF. CDR3 nucleotides: TGCGCCAGCAGGAGGTTAGGTGGACCGTACAATGAGCAGTTCTTC.

The chain employs TRBV5-1 and TRBJ2-5; the D call may be TRBD1 or TRBD2 (5 bases each). With the DNA end fitting TRBJ2-7 better, the J assignment may be wrong. Germline V gene sequence: CDR1 SGHRS, CDR2 YFSETQ. The CDR3 consists of 13 residues. The CDR3 here is CASSLLGVGEQYF. CDR3 DNA: TGCGCCAGCAGCTTGTTGGGGGTTGGCGAGCAGTACTTC.

The J gene is TRBJ1-1, the V gene TRBV12-3 or TRBV12-4; maybe TRBD1 (6 bases). V shed 3 bases and J shed 6 bases, with 11 bases lying between them. The CDR3 has 13 amino acids. The CDR3 here is CASSFIGGPEAFF. DNA of the CDR3: TGTGCCAGCAGTTTTATCGGGGGCCCTGAAGCTTTCTTT.

As for this clonotype: Sequence at one end of the junction differs from germline and may be a read error. This CDR3 reads CASSLVAGGEFF. CDR3 coding DNA: TGCGCCAGCAGCTTGGTTGCGGGAGGGGAGTTCTTC. The J gene is TRBJ2-5, the V gene TRBV5-1; TRBD2 matches 9 bases. The CDR3 is made up of 12 amino acids. Germline CDR1 is SGHRS and CDR2 is YFSETQ.

A single count supports this clonotype. The V and J genes are TRBV12-3 or TRBV12-4 and TRBJ2-3; 12 bases fit TRBD2. V was clipped by 6 bases and J by 4 bases; unmatched bases: 5. The CDR3 has 15 residues. In DNA, the CDR3 is TGTGCCAGCAGAGCGACTAGCGGGAGAGCAGATACGCAGTATTTT. Translation gives CASRATSGRADTQYF.

CDR3 DNA: TGTGCCAGCAGCTCCCGGACAGTAAACTCAGTCAGTGGCTACACCTTC. This translates into CASSSRTVNSVSGYTF. The V and J genes are TRBV7-2 and TRBJ1-2; TRBD1 might be the D (6 bases). This CDR3 region has 16 residues. CDR1 SGHTA and CDR2 FQGNSA come from the germline V gene. V lost 4 bases to trimming and J lost 7 bases, with 22 bases between them.

This clonotype was seen a few times. The junction departs from the called germline gene at one end, perhaps through a read error. This chain links TRBV7-9 with TRBJ2-1; a weak D match, TRBD2 (6 bases). The CDR3 contains 15 residues. The V gene's germline CDR1 is SEHNR and CDR2 FQNEAQ (reference sequence). In nucleotides, the CDR3 is TGCGCCAGCAGCTTAGGGTTAGCGGACTACCGGGAGCAGTTCTTC. It yields the protein CASSLGLADYREQFF.

The sample holds a few counts of this clonotype. The chain has TRBV7-2 and TRBJ2-7; 8 positions agree with TRBD1. Losses at the gene ends were 5 bases for V and 2 bases for J; bases not matched to a gene: 8. CDR3 size: 15 residues. Germline V lookup: CDR1 SGHTA, CDR2 FQGNSA. The CDR3 is CASSPWTGSPYEQYF. DNA of the CDR3: TGTGCCAGCAGCCCCTGGACAGGGTCCCCCTACGAGCAGTACTTC.

V gene TRBV2 combines with J gene TRBJ1-1; TRBD1 might be the D (5 bases). V lost 6 bases to trimming and J lost 5 bases, with 16 bases between them. The germline V gene has CDR1 SNHLY and CDR2 FYNNEI. This CDR3 is built from 14 residues. This CDR3 is CASSRETWGTEAFF. In DNA form, the CDR3 reads TGTGCCAGCAGCCGAGAGACGTGGGGGACTGAAGCTTTCTTT.

This clonotype was detected a few times. The junction differs from germline at one of its ends, possibly a read error. This chain joins TRBV4-2 and TRBJ1-2; D possibly corresponds to TRBD1 (5 bases). The CDR3 covers 15 residues. The germline V gene has CDR1 LGHNA and CDR2 YNFKEQ. The CDR3 DNA sequence: TGTGCCGGCAGCCAAGCAGGGCCAGAAGGCTATGGCTACACCTTC. This encodes CAGSQAGPEGYGYTF.

This clonotype occurred a few times. The genes are TRBV7-6 and TRBJ2-5; a weak D match, TRBD2 (5 bases). The CDR3 is 16 residues long. The V end was cut by 3 bases, the J end by 5 bases, with 19 bases between. Looked up from germline, CDR1 is SGHVS and CDR2 is FNYEAQ. The CDR3: CASSFPRMGAPETQYF. Written as DNA, the CDR3 is TGTGCCAGCAGCTTTCCCAGGATGGGAGCTCCCGAGACCCAGTACTTC.

This clonotype has more than one count but fewer than ten. The CDR3 DNA sequence: TGCGCCAGCAGAGGACAGGGAATTCGTCAAGAGACCCAGTACTTC. Protein product: CASRGQGIRQETQYF. The gene calls are TRBV5-1 and TRBJ2-5; 8 bases are shared with TRBD1. CDR3 length equals 15 residues. CDR1 SGHRS and CDR2 YFSETQ come from the germline V gene. Trimming took 5 bases from V and 2 from J; bases not matched to a gene: 8. Supplemented by reference TRBV5-1 and TRBJ2-5, the full variable domain reads KAGVTQTPRYLIKTRGQQVTLSCSPISGHRSVSWYQQTPGQGLQFLFEYFSETQRNKGNFPGRFSGRQFSNSRSEMNVSTLELGDSALYLCASRGQGIRQETQYFGPGTRLLVL.

The V call is TRBV5-1, the J call TRBJ1-1; weak D call: TRBD1 (5 bases). This CDR3 contains 14 residues. Trimming stripped 4 bases from V and 1 base from J, with 11 bases between. The germline V gene has CDR1 SGHRS and CDR2 YFSETQ. CDR3 protein: CASSVAGGNTEAFF. The CDR3 DNA sequence: TGCGCCAGCAGCGTGGCCGGGGGGAACACTGAAGCTTTCTTT.

Only a few counts were recorded for this clonotype. This chain links TRBV24-1 with TRBJ2-1; D may match TRBD1 or TRBD2 (6 bases each). V was cut by 7 bases and J by 4 bases, with 16 bases left in between. The CDR3 runs 15 residues. Germline lookup yields CDR1 KGHDR and CDR2 SFDVKD. CDR3 region: CATRLGGGAYNEQFF. The CDR3 nucleotides read TGTGCCACCAGGCTAGGGGGAGGAGCATACAATGAGCAGTTCTTC.

This clonotype appeared a few times. V gene TRBV5-1 combines with J gene TRBJ2-5, with unresolved D. The germline V gene encodes CDR1 SGHRS and CDR2 YFSETQ. V gave up 4 bases and J gave up 0 bases, with 7 bases separating them. The CDR3 extends over 13 amino acids. CDR3 nucleotides: TGCGCCAGCAGCATCACGGACCAAGAGACCCAGTACTTC. Translating it yields CASSITDQETQYF.

This sequence joins TRBV7-2 and TRBJ2-5; 14 bases align to TRBD2. The CDR3 consists of 17 residues. Germline V gene lookup returns CDR1 SGHTA and CDR2 FQGNSA. The J segment lost 8 bases and the V segment lost 9 bases, leaving 17 bases of the junction unmatched. CDR3 nucleotides: TGTGCCAGTGGGGGGCCTTGGACTAGCGGGGGGTCTGGTACCCAGTACTTC. Amino acids: CASGGPWTSGGSGTQYF.

A word on this clonotype: Germline is not matched at one junction end, which may reflect a read error. The genes are TRBV6-1 and TRBJ1-1, with 9 bases identical to TRBD1. CDR1 and CDR2 from the germline V gene are MNHNS and SASEGT. The length of the CDR3 is 17 residues. The CDR3 region has the DNA TGTGCCAGCATCCCTCCCTATTACCGGGACAGGGAGACTGAGGCTTTCTTT. Protein: CASIPPYYRDRETEAFF.

This clonotype has a handful of counts. The chain combines TRBV7-2 with TRBJ1-3, with 7 bases that match TRBD1. Germline trimming cut 0 bases from V and 4 bases from J; bases unmatched to any gene: 9. The germline gives CDR1 SGHTA, CDR2 FQGNSA. This CDR3 contains 17 residues. The CDR3, as DNA: TGTGCCAGCAGCTTAGCTCCGGCGGCAGGGGGGGGAAACACCATATATTTT. This sequence encodes CASSLAPAAGGGNTIYF.